The rows below give T cell receptor beta chains drawn from one sample of a study of blood T cell repertoires in COVID-19. TCRdb's copy holds only in-frame clones and misses some; the assay was immunoSEQ multiplex PCR. The repertoire consists of 50,000 to 60,000 clones, with about 89% occurring once and the leading ten covering about 26%. Specimen: peripheral blood. The receptor source for this set is a human donor in a cohort sampled during active COVID-19. CDR3s include the opening cysteine and the closing phenylalanine or tryptophan. The D gene is left open where the match is weak. The size entry is marked missing in some rows and otherwise reads once, few, many or a size class.

J gene,V gene,D gene,clone size,CDR3 protein,CDR3 DNA
TRBJ2-7,TRBV3-1/TRBV3-2,TRBD1,-,CASSQDGDRQHEQYF,TGTGCCAGCAGCCAAGACGGGGACAGGCAACACGAGCAGTACTTC
TRBJ2-2,TRBV24-1,TRBD1,-,CAIKGQGNTGELFF,TGTGCCATCAAGGGACAGGGAAACACCGGGGAGCTGTTTTTT
TRBJ2-5,TRBV7-6,-,-,CASSLSVEGIETQYF,TGTGCCAGCAGCTTAAGTGTGGAGGGAATCGAGACCCAGTACTTC
TRBJ1-5,TRBV24-1,TRBD1,-,CATSDRGQGREPQHF,TGTGCCACCAGTGACAGGGGACAGGGGCGAGAGCCCCAGCATTTT
TRBJ2-2,TRBV19,TRBD2,-,CASNPSGSTGELFF,TGTGCCAGTAACCCTAGCGGGAGCACCGGGGAGCTGTTTTTT
TRBJ2-5,TRBV7-7,TRBD1,-,CASSSSGTGETQYF,TGTGCCAGCAGCTCTTCCGGGACAGGGGAGACCCAGTACTTC
TRBJ1-4,TRBV3-1/TRBV3-2,TRBD1,-,CASSQGQGAVTNEKLFF,TGTGCCAGCAGCCAGGGACAGGGGGCAGTAACTAATGAAAAACTGTTTTTT
TRBJ2-1,TRBV29-1,-,-,CSVTAGRNNEQFF,TGCAGCGTGACGGCGGGGAGGAACAATGAGCAGTTCTTC
TRBJ1-1,TRBV24-1,-,-,CATSAGNTEAFF,TGTGCCACCAGTGCGGGGAACACTGAAGCTTTCTTT
TRBJ2-1,TRBV6-1,TRBD2,-,CASSETPAGGYNEQFF,TGTGCCAGCAGTGAAACCCCAGCGGGAGGGTACAATGAGCAGTTCTTC
TRBJ2-3,TRBV7-2,TRBD2,-,CASSEREGLDTQYF,TGTGCCAGCAGCGAGCGGGAGGGCCTGGATACGCAGTATTTT
TRBJ2-5,TRBV5-4,-,once,CASSLQETQYF,TGTGCCAGCAGCCTACAAGAGACCCAGTACTTC
TRBJ1-1,TRBV2,TRBD1,-,CASAGGWQGATEAFF,TGTGCCAGCGCCGGTGGGTGGCAGGGGGCGACTGAAGCTTTCTTT
TRBJ2-2,TRBV7-3,-,-,CASRLENTGELFF,TGTGCCAGCAGACTCGAGAACACCGGGGAGCTGTTTTTT
TRBJ1-2,TRBV28,-,-,CASSLFGTERNYGYTF,TGTGCCAGCAGTTTATTCGGGACTGAAAGAAACTATGGCTACACCTTC
TRBJ2-2,TRBV7-2,-,-,CASSLTYRATGELFF,TGTGCCAGCAGCTTAACGTACAGGGCCACCGGGGAGCTGTTTTTT
TRBJ1-6,TRBV6-6,-,-,CASSARGGTGSPLHF,TGTGCCAGCAGTGCCCGCGGGGGGACCGGTTCACCCCTCCACTTT
TRBJ2-5,TRBV5-1,TRBD2,-,CASSLSGAGETQYF,TGCGCCAGCAGCTTGAGCGGGGCCGGAGAGACCCAGTACTTC
TRBJ2-3,TRBV25-1,-,-,CASSEVAAGGGKDTQYF,TGTGCCAGCAGTGAGGTAGCGGCAGGGGGAGGAAAAGATACGCAGTATTTT
TRBJ2-1,TRBV19,TRBD2,-,CASSASSGIGNEQFF,TGTGCCAGTAGTGCCTCGAGCGGGATAGGCAATGAGCAGTTCTTC
TRBJ1-1,TRBV7-2,-,-,CASSLAGGNTEAFF,TGTGCCAGCAGCTTAGCAGGGGGGAACACTGAAGCTTTCTTT
TRBJ2-2,TRBV5-1,TRBD1,-,CASSPGTGVPGELFF,TGCGCCAGCAGCCCTGGGACAGGGGTCCCCGGGGAGCTGTTTTTT